These T cell receptor beta chains were read from a single sample in a study of Graves' ophthalmopathy and Graves' hyperthyroidism. TCRdb processed the multiplex PCR reads anew with MiXCR; each CDR3 protein has one entry. The sample includes around 170,000 distinct CDR3 sequences, 30% to 45% of them seen just once. Sample: peripheral blood. The receptors were gathered from a woman between 40 and 50 years old with Graves' ophthalmopathy. Both conserved end residues are part of each CDR3. The D gene is left open where the match is weak. Part of the rows lack a size; the others show once, few, many or a class for expanded clones.

clone size | D gene | J gene | V gene | CDR3 protein | CDR3 DNA
- | - | TRBJ2-2 | TRBV28 | CASKSQEAGSGELFF | TGTGCCAGCAAGTCCCAGGAGGCCGGGTCCGGGGAGCTGTTTTTT
- | TRBD1 | TRBJ1-1 | TRBV27 | CASSQTGVGTEAFF | TGTGCCAGCTCCCAGACAGGGGTAGGCACTGAAGCTTTCTTT
many | - | TRBJ2-5 | TRBV6-5 | CASSNTKGVFETQYF | TGTGCCAGCAGTAATACTAAGGGGGTCTTCGAGACCCAGTACTTC
many | - | TRBJ1-5 | TRBV28 | CASSLGGSNQPQHF | TGTGCCAGCAGTTTAGGCGGAAGCAATCAGCCCCAGCATTTT
many | - | TRBJ2-7 | TRBV7-2 | CASSLSKGNIYEQYF | TGTGCCAGCAGCTTATCAAAGGGGAATATTTACGAGCAGTACTTC
- | - | TRBJ1-3 | TRBV12-3/TRBV12-4 | CASSFAVPERNTIYF | TGTGCCAGCAGTTTCGCGGTCCCGGAGAGAAACACCATATATTTT
- | - | TRBJ2-5 | TRBV11-2 | CASSLASSETQYF | TGTGCCAGCAGCTTGGCTAGTTCGGAGACCCAGTACTTC
- | - | TRBJ1-1 | TRBV12-3/TRBV12-4 | CASEGTEAFF | TGTGCCAGCGAGGGCACTGAAGCTTTCTTT
many | - | TRBJ1-1 | TRBV6-5 | CASTQGGDTEAFF | TGTGCCAGCACTCAGGGTGGGGACACTGAAGCTTTCTTT
- | - | TRBJ2-5 | TRBV7-2 | CASSQMDGGAEETQYF | TGTGCCAGCAGCCAGATGGACGGGGGAGCAGAAGAGACCCAGTACTTC
many | TRBD1 | TRBJ2-4 | TRBV28 | CASSAVGQGSYIQYF | TGTGCCAGCAGTGCCGTCGGACAGGGTTCTTACATTCAGTACTTC
- | - | TRBJ2-5 | TRBV2 | CASSTQQGREPQYF | TGTGCCAGCAGCACTCAACAGGGGCGGGAGCCCCAGTACTTC
many | - | TRBJ2-7 | TRBV7-2 | CASSSAAYEQYF | TGTGCCAGCAGCTCAGCAGCCTACGAGCAGTACTTC
few | - | TRBJ1-6 | TRBV7-2 | CASSWGQHNSPLHF | TGTGCCAGCAGCTGGGGACAACATAATTCACCCCTCCACTTT
- | - | TRBJ2-5 | TRBV28 | CASSLSDRETQYF | TGTGCCAGCAGTTTGTCAGATCGGGAGACCCAGTACTTC
many | - | TRBJ2-2 | TRBV12-3/TRBV12-4 | CASSLASANTGELFF | TGTGCCAGCAGTTTAGCGTCCGCGAACACCGGGGAGCTGTTTTTT
many | TRBD1 | TRBJ1-2 | TRBV6-2/TRBV6-3 | CASSYGANRGHGYTF | TGTGCCAGCAGTTACGGGGCCAACAGGGGCCATGGCTACACCTTC
many | - | TRBJ2-5 | TRBV4-1 | CASSLWGQGSGETQYF | TGCGCCAGCAGCCTATGGGGGCAGGGGTCGGGGGAGACCCAGTACTTC
many | TRBD1 | TRBJ1-2 | TRBV29-1 | CSVVTGGGYTF | TGCAGCGTTGTCACAGGGGGTGGCTACACCTTC
- | - | TRBJ2-5 | TRBV27 | CASSGLGGGTQETQYF | TGTGCCAGCAGCGGATTGGGAGGGGGCACCCAAGAGACCCAGTACTTC
- | - | TRBJ1-1 | TRBV6-5 | CASSYSLGDEAFF | TGTGCCAGCAGTTACTCGTTGGGGGATGAAGCTTTCTTT
- | - | TRBJ1-5 | TRBV19 | CASSGTWNQPQHF | TGTGCCAGCAGTGGGACTTGGAATCAGCCCCAGCATTTT
- | TRBD1 | TRBJ1-1 | TRBV19 | CASSIPSIRGTEAFF | TGTGCCAGTAGTATCCCCTCTATCAGGGGGACTGAAGCTTTCTTT
many | - | TRBJ2-7 | TRBV6-5 | CASSGGAQYEQYF | TGTGCCAGCAGCGGCGGAGCTCAGTACGAGCAGTACTTC
many | TRBD2 | TRBJ2-2 | TRBV7-2 | CASSLREPIAGGSTGELFF | TGTGCCAGCAGCTTACGCGAACCTATAGCGGGAGGAAGCACCGGGGAGCTGTTTTTT
few | TRBD1 | TRBJ1-2 | TRBV2 | CASSDGATGGYGYTF | TGTGCCAGCAGTGACGGGGCGACAGGGGGCTATGGCTACACCTTC
- | - | TRBJ2-7 | TRBV6-5 | CASSHPITYEQYF | TGTGCCAGCAGTCACCCCATTACCTACGAGCAGTACTTC
- | TRBD1 | TRBJ1-2 | TRBV11-2 | CASSLDSGQGTPGYGYTF | TGTGCCAGCAGCTTAGACAGCGGACAGGGGACTCCCGGTTATGGCTACACCTTC
many | - | TRBJ1-5 | TRBV6-2/TRBV6-3 | CASSYSGRTNQPQHF | TGTGCCAGCAGTTACTCGGGGAGGACTAATCAGCCCCAGCATTTT
- | - | TRBJ2-5 | TRBV6-2/TRBV6-3 | CASRKGVQETQYF | TGTGCCAGCAGAAAGGGAGTGCAAGAGACCCAGTACTTC
many | TRBD1 | TRBJ1-2 | TRBV11-2 | CASSPRGSGTGYGYTF | TGTGCCAGCAGCCCCCGGGGCTCCGGGACAGGCTATGGCTACACCTTC
many | TRBD1 | TRBJ2-7 | TRBV10-3 | CAIGRDREIYEQYF | TGTGCCATCGGCCGGGACAGGGAAATCTACGAGCAGTACTTC